A single sample is the source of the 22 T cell receptor beta chains below, sequenced in a study of monozygotic twins with inflammatory bowel disease. TCRdb reanalyzed the 5' RACE reads, giving one entry per CDR3 protein sequence and no DNA. Seen in this sample are 440,000 or so distinct CDR3 sequences; the ten most common clones hold around 2.3%. Sequencing was performed on blood. The source is a human donor with ulcerative colitis or Crohn's disease, or a healthy co-twin of an affected twin (not recorded which).

The gene calls are TRBV5-4 and TRBJ1-6. Germline V gives CDR1 SGHNT, CDR2 YYREEE (reference sequence). The CDR3 runs 15 residues. The CDR3 here is CASSLAAEPHSPLHF.

V and J are TRBV7-2 and TRBJ2-5; with no DNA, the TCRdb D assignment of TRBD1 cannot be verified. Germline CDR1 reads SGHTA; CDR2 reads FQGNSA. The CDR3 has 15 residues. This CDR3 reads CASSLVTGEKETQYF.

The J gene is TRBJ1-4, the V gene TRBV7-2. Germline CDR1 and CDR2: SGHTA and FQGNSA. CDR3 length equals 17 residues. This CDR3 reads CASSLQIRGLANEKLFF.

The chain carries TRBV5-4 and TRBJ1-6; TCRdb names TRBD1, which stays unverified in the absence of DNA. The CDR3 has 14 amino acids. From germline, CDR1 is SGHNT and CDR2 YYREEE (reference sequence). The CDR3 sequence: CASTPRGSESPLHF.

The chain links TRBV20-1 to TRBJ2-1. The CDR3 totals 13 residues. Germline V gene data show CDR1 as DFQATT and CDR2 as SNEGSKA (reference sequence). The CDR3 spells CSARAPFHDEQFF.

V gene TRBV5-6 combines with J gene TRBJ1-5; the D call of TRBD1 rests on TCRdb alone, since no DNA is present to check it. CDR1 is SGHDT, CDR2 YYEEEE, per germline. This CDR3 contains 13 residues. The CDR3 here is CASSAGRNQPQHF.

This chain joins TRBV27 and TRBJ2-2; TCRdb reports TRBD2, a call that lacks DNA to check it against. Germline CDR1 reads MNHEY; CDR2 reads SMNVEV (reference sequence). CDR3 length: 16 residues. CDR3 amino acids: CASNFLTGLPAGELFF.

The chain joins TRBV7-2 to TRBJ2-3. This CDR3 has 15 amino acids. The germline gives CDR1 SGHTA, CDR2 FQGNSA. This CDR3 reads CASSPRTGWADTQYF.

The rearrangement links TRBV20-1 to TRBJ2-5; the TCRdb D gene call, TRBD1, has no DNA to confirm it. Per germline, CDR1 DFQATT and CDR2 SNEGSKA (reference sequence). The CDR3 runs to 16 residues. Here the CDR3 reads CSVFTGGPLPQETQYF.

This chain connects TRBV18 to TRBJ2-5. Germline-derived CDR1 and CDR2 are KGHSH and LQKENI. The CDR3 consists of 13 residues. The chain's CDR3 is CASSPQREETQYF.

This chain joins TRBV5-1 and TRBJ1-2. This CDR3 comprises 12 residues. Germline loops: CDR1 SGHRS, CDR2 YFSETQ. CDR3 protein: CASSLEVGGYTF.

The rearrangement links TRBV9 to TRBJ2-2; there is no DNA to check the TCRdb D call of TRBD1. Germline V gives CDR1 SGDLS, CDR2 YYNGEE. CDR3 length: 15 residues. CDR3 loop: CASSVSDSATGELFF.

This rearrangement joins TRBV7-9 to TRBJ2-1; the TCRdb D gene call, TRBD2, has no DNA to confirm it. The CDR3 consists of 16 residues. Germline V lookup: CDR1 SEHNR, CDR2 FQNEAQ (reference sequence). CDR3 in amino acids: CASSSPASGGGDEQFF.

The rearrangement uses TRBV5-1 and TRBJ2-3; the TCRdb call, TRBD2, lacks DNA for checking. Looked up from germline, CDR1 is SGHRS and CDR2 is YFSETQ. CDR3 length equals 14 residues. The CDR3 sequence: CASSWQRDTDTQYF.

The chain links TRBV5-1 to TRBJ1-4; TCRdb names TRBD1, which stays unverified in the absence of DNA. Germline CDR1 and CDR2: SGHRS and YFSETQ. The CDR3 sequence is 13 residues long. This CDR3 reads CASNPGTNEKLFF. Full variable domain (remainder filled in from reference TRBV5-1 and TRBJ1-4): KAGVTQTPRYLIKTRGQQVTLSCSPISGHRSVSWYQQTPGQGLQFLFEYFSETQRNKGNFPGRFSGRQFSNSRSEMNVSTLELGDSALYLCASNPGTNEKLFFGSGTQLSVL.

The chain employs TRBV6-1 and TRBJ2-1; the D call of TRBD1 rests on TCRdb alone, since no DNA is present to check it. This CDR3 spans 15 amino acids. Germline V gene lookup returns CDR1 MNHNS and CDR2 SASEGT. Here the CDR3 reads CASRMGESSYNEQFF.

The rearrangement links TRBV5-1 to TRBJ2-7; TCRdb designates TRBD2, a call that cannot be tested without DNA. The CDR3 spans 15 residues. Germline V gives CDR1 SGHRS, CDR2 YFSETQ. This CDR3 reads CASSLGGGLGYEQYF.

The chain recombines TRBV5-1 with TRBJ2-2. CDR3 length: 15 residues. CDR1 and CDR2 from the germline V gene are SGHRS and YFSETQ. Here the CDR3 reads CASSLARGNTGELFF.

The CDR3 protein is CAIARKLNTEAFF. The chain is built from TRBV10-3 and TRBJ1-1; TCRdb names TRBD1, which stays unverified in the absence of DNA. CDR3 length: 13 amino acids. Germline assignment: CDR1 ENHRY and CDR2 SYGVKD.

This chain's CDR3 is CASSRNRDRLTDTQYF. The chain has TRBV19 and TRBJ2-3; TCRdb calls TRBD1, which cannot be checked without DNA. The V gene's germline CDR1 is LNHDA and CDR2 SQIVND (reference sequence). The CDR3 covers 16 residues. Using reference TRBV19 and TRBJ2-3 for the parts outside the CDR3, the full variable domain is DGGITQSPKYLFRKEGQNVTLSCEQNLNHDAMYWYRQDPGQGLRLIYYSQIVNDFQKGDIAEGYSVSREKKESFPLTVTSAQKNPTAFYLCASSRNRDRLTDTQYFGPGTRLTVL.

The chain combines TRBV5-1 with TRBJ2-3; there is no DNA to check the TCRdb D call of TRBD2. Germline V lookup: CDR1 SGHRS, CDR2 YFSETQ. There are 15 residues in the CDR3. The CDR3 loop reads CASNPGPGSTDTQYF.

The chain employs TRBV6-2 or TRBV6-3 and TRBJ1-6. This CDR3 is built from 15 residues. Germline CDR1 MNHEY, CDR2 SVGEGT. CDR3 protein: CASSSWGGFGSPLHF.